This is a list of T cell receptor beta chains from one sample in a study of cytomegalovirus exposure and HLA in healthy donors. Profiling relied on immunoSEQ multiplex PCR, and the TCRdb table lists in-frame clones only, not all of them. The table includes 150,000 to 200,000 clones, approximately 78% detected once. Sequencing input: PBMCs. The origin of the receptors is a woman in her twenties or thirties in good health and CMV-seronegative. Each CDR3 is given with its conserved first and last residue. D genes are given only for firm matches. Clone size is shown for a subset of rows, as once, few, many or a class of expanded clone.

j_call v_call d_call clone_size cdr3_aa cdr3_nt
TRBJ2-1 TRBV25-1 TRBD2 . CASSAAGSGRGKNNEQFF TGTGCCAGCAGTGCGGCAGGGAGCGGGAGGGGAAAAAACAATGAGCAGTTCTTC
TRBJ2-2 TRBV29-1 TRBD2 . CSAELAGGPAGELFF TGCAGCGCCGAACTAGCGGGAGGTCCCGCCGGGGAGCTGTTTTTT
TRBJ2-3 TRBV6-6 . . CASSYPSGDRTDTQYF TGTGCCAGCAGTTACCCCTCGGGGGACCGCACAGATACGCAGTATTTT
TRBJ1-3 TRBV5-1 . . CASSLARPRAGNTIYF TGCGCCAGCAGCTTGGCCCGGCCCCGGGCTGGAAACACCATATATTTT
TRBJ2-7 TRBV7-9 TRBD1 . CASSLTGTGEQYF TGTGCCAGCAGCTTAACCGGGACAGGCGAGCAGTACTTC
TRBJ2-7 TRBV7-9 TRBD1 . CASRFSGQGYEQYF TGTGCCAGCAGATTCTCGGGACAGGGCTACGAGCAGTACTTC
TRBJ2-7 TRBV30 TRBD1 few CAWSARLGTGNYEQYF TGTGCCTGGAGTGCCCGGTTAGGGACAGGAAACTACGAGCAGTACTTC
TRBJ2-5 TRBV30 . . CAWSHRAETQYF TGTGCCTGGAGCCACAGGGCAGAGACCCAGTACTTC
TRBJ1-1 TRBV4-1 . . CASTQGHSNTEAFF TGCGCCAGCACCCAGGGACATTCGAACACTGAAGCTTTCTTT
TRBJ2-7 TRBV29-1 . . CSVEAAQGGAMSYEQYF TGCAGCGTTGAAGCGGCACAGGGTGGGGCTATGTCCTACGAGCAGTACTTC
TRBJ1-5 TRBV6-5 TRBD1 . CASSPQGAVGQPQHF TGTGCCAGCAGTCCACAGGGGGCGGTTGGGCAGCCCCAGCATTTT